The sequence of this T cell receptor beta chain was determined in a study of patients and donors after allogeneic stem cell transplantation. A single record per CDR3 protein comes from TCRdb applying MiXCR to the RT-PCR reads. The profile covers about 72,000 distinct CDR3 sequences, with approximately 25% appearing a single time and around a quarter taken by the ten largest. V lost 5 bases and J lost 5, with 15 bases in between. This CDR3 spans 15 amino acids. Looked up from germline, CDR1 is SEHNR and CDR2 is FQNEAQ (reference sequence). The receptor was derived from a human donor who was either an allogeneic HSCT recipient or a stem cell or donor lymphocyte infusion donor (not recorded which). It is not recorded whose cells these are; they may come from a transplant donor. This chain links TRBV7-9 with TRBJ1-4; possibly TRBD1 for D (6 bases). The material sequenced was blood, either unsorted or a sorted T cell fraction (not recorded which). The CDR3, as DNA: TGTGCCAGCAGCCAAACGGGCAGGGGCAATGAAAAACTGTTTTTT. Residues: CASSQTGRGNEKLFF.